The rows below give T cell receptor beta chains drawn from one sample of a study of beta chain features in type 1 diabetes. The assay was immunoSEQ multiplex PCR, and TCRdb's table has in-frame clones only and misses some. This sample has under 250,000 clones, with 27% found just once. Sequencing was performed on central memory CD4+ T cells from blood. The receptor source for this set is a man younger than 40 in good health. CDR3s include the opening cysteine and the closing phenylalanine or tryptophan. D genes are given only for firm matches. A row's size may be missing; if present it is once, few, many or a size class.

abundance,d_gene,v_gene,j_gene,CDR3nt,CDR3aa
few,NA,TRBV28,TRBJ2-1,TGTGCCAGCAGTTTAAGGACAGTCTACAATGAGCAGTTCTTC,CASSLRTVYNEQFF
NA,TRBD1,TRBV10-2,TRBJ1-5,TGCGCCAGCAGTCGGGACAGACTCAATCAGCCCCAGCATTTT,CASSRDRLNQPQHF
few,NA,TRBV2,TRBJ1-1,TGTGCCAGCATAGACGGTATAAAGGAAGCTTTCTTT,CASIDGIKEAFF
many,NA,TRBV27,TRBJ2-6,TGTGCCAGCAGAAAGACAGGCTCTGGGGCCAACGTCCTGACTTTC,CASRKTGSGANVLTF
NA,NA,TRBV18,TRBJ2-2,TGTGCCAGCTCACCGGAGGCTCCGCCTAACACCGGGGAGCTGTTTTTT,CASSPEAPPNTGELFF
few,NA,TRBV7-2,TRBJ2-1,TGTGCCAGCAGCTCCAAGGCAAGGGGCAATGAGCAGTTCTTC,CASSSKARGNEQFF
NA,NA,TRBV2,TRBJ2-5,TGTGCCAGCAGCCCTAAGGCGGAGGGAGAGACCCAGTACTTC,CASSPKAEGETQYF
few,NA,TRBV11-2,TRBJ2-7,TGTGCCAGCAGCCCCCGTCCCTACGAGCAGTACTTC,CASSPRPYEQYF
few,NA,TRBV2,TRBJ2-5,TGTGCCAGCAGGGGGACGTTAGGGGAGACCCAGTACTTC,CASRGTLGETQYF
few,NA,TRBV2,TRBJ2-4,TGTGCCAGCAGTGGTGGCGGGACACTCAAAAACATTCAGTACTTC,CASSGGGTLKNIQYF
NA,NA,TRBV7-2,TRBJ2-7,TGTGCCAGCAAGAGAACACAGTTTGAGACCTACGAGCAGTACTTC,CASKRTQFETYEQYF
NA,TRBD1,TRBV29-1,TRBJ2-1,TGCAGCGTTGGCAGGGGGCTGGTTAATGAGCAGTTCTTC,CSVGRGLVNEQFF
NA,NA,TRBV4-3,TRBJ1-5,TGCGCCAGCAGCCAAGATCCCGCGGTTGGCAATCAGCCCCAGCATTTT,CASSQDPAVGNQPQHF
few,NA,TRBV18,TRBJ2-1,TGTGCCAGCTCACCAGGTTCCCCCTTCAATGAGCAGTTCTTC,CASSPGSPFNEQFF
few,NA,TRBV27,TRBJ1-1,TGTGCCAGCAGTTTCCACGCAGGGATGAACACTGAAGCTTTCTTT,CASSFHAGMNTEAFF
few,NA,TRBV5-4,TRBJ2-1,TGTGCCAGCAGCCCAAGACTGAGCTCCTACAATGAGCAGTTCTTC,CASSPRLSSYNEQFF
few,NA,TRBV7-9,TRBJ2-3,TGTGCCAGCAGCTTTGGGGGCCGAGTCACAGATACGCAGTATTTT,CASSFGGRVTDTQYF
NA,NA,TRBV10-3,TRBJ2-5,TGTGCCATCAGTGGCGGCAGCCAAGAGACCCAGAACTTC,CAISGGSQETQNF
once,NA,TRBV30,TRBJ2-7,TGTGCCTGGAGCTCCGGGGGCCGAGGGTACGAGCAGTACTTC,CAWSSGGRGYEQYF
few,TRBD1,TRBV15,TRBJ1-2,TGTGCCACCAGCAGAGATATACAGGGGTATGGCTACACCTTC,CATSRDIQGYGYTF
many,NA,TRBV28,TRBJ2-3,TGTGCCAGCAGCCCTTCGGGGGAGGCAGATACGCAGTATTTT,CASSPSGEADTQYF
NA,TRBD2,TRBV12-5,TRBJ2-7,TGTGCTAGTGCCCGGGAGGGGGGCGAGCAGTACTTC,CASAREGGEQYF
NA,NA,TRBV4-3,TRBJ2-5,TGCGCCAGCAGCCAAGAGCTCCAAGAGACCCAGTACTTC,CASSQELQETQYF
NA,TRBD2,TRBV5-4,TRBJ2-1,TGTGCCAGCAGCCTGGAGGGACTAGGCCTAAATGAGCAGTTCTTC,CASSLEGLGLNEQFF
NA,NA,TRBV11-2,TRBJ2-7,TGTGCCAGCAGCTTAGCCTTACTGAGTGACGAGCAGTACTTC,CASSLALLSDEQYF
few,TRBD1,TRBV30,TRBJ1-6,TGTGCCTGGAGGGACAGGGCTGGTAATTCACCCCTCCACTTT,CAWRDRAGNSPLHF